Listed below are T cell receptor beta chains from one sample, sequenced in a study of beta chain features in type 1 diabetes. TCRdb keeps only in-frame clones here, not all; method: immunoSEQ multiplex PCR. In the table there are about 260,000 clones, 24% of which are singletons. Sequencing input: naive CD4+ T cells from blood. These receptors all come from a woman in her 30s with type 1 diabetes. Both conserved end residues are part of each CDR3. A D gene is named only where the DNA matches it firmly. The size field is filled for only some rows; it gives once, few, many or a size class.

V gene: TRBV4-1; clone size: -; CDR3 length: 14; J gene: TRBJ1-2; D gene: -; CDR3 DNA: TGCGCCAGCAGCCAAGATCGGGGATTCTATGGCTACACCTTC; CDR3 protein: CASSQDRGFYGYTF
V gene: TRBV28; clone size: -; CDR3 length: 16; J gene: TRBJ1-4; D gene: TRBD1; CDR3 DNA: TGTGCCAGCAGTTTATTTGGACAGGGCAGCGATGAAAAACTGTTTTTT; CDR3 protein: CASSLFGQGSDEKLFF
V gene: TRBV9; clone size: -; CDR3 length: 15; J gene: TRBJ2-1; D gene: TRBD2; CDR3 DNA: TGTGCCAGCAGCGTTAGCGGGATCAGTTACAATGAGCAGTTCTTC; CDR3 protein: CASSVSGISYNEQFF
V gene: TRBV9; clone size: -; CDR3 length: 12; J gene: TRBJ2-3; D gene: -; CDR3 DNA: TGTGCCAGCAGCGTTCAACAGGATACGCAGTATTTT; CDR3 protein: CASSVQQDTQYF
V gene: TRBV29-1; clone size: once; CDR3 length: 13; J gene: TRBJ1-1; D gene: -; CDR3 DNA: TGCAGCGTTGAAAACCCAGGGAACACTGAAGCTTTCTTT; CDR3 protein: CSVENPGNTEAFF
V gene: TRBV29-1; clone size: -; CDR3 length: 13; J gene: TRBJ2-3; D gene: TRBD1; CDR3 DNA: TGCAGCGCCAAACAGGGGGGCACAGATACGCAGTATTTT; CDR3 protein: CSAKQGGTDTQYF
V gene: TRBV7-3; clone size: few; CDR3 length: 15; J gene: TRBJ2-5; D gene: -; CDR3 DNA: TGTGCCAGCAGCTTCTCAGGTCATATGGGAGAGACCCAGTACTTC; CDR3 protein: CASSFSGHMGETQYF
V gene: TRBV6-5; clone size: -; CDR3 length: 14; J gene: TRBJ2-7; D gene: TRBD2; CDR3 DNA: TGTGCCAGCAGTTACGAAGGGACTACCTACGAGCAGTACTTC; CDR3 protein: CASSYEGTTYEQYF
V gene: TRBV10-3; clone size: -; CDR3 length: 14; J gene: TRBJ2-7; D gene: -; CDR3 DNA: TGTGCCATCAGAGGCGGGATCAGCTCCTACGAGCAGTACTTC; CDR3 protein: CAIRGGISSYEQYF
V gene: TRBV5-1; clone size: few; CDR3 length: 13; J gene: TRBJ1-1; D gene: TRBD1; CDR3 DNA: TGCGCCAGCAGCCGGCTCGGACAGGTCGGAGCTTTCTTT; CDR3 protein: CASSRLGQVGAFF
V gene: TRBV11-3; clone size: -; CDR3 length: 17; J gene: TRBJ2-3; D gene: TRBD2; CDR3 DNA: TGTGCCAGCAGCTCCTCCCGAGCGGGAGTCCGTTCAGATACGCAGTATTTT; CDR3 protein: CASSSSRAGVRSDTQYF
V gene: TRBV2; clone size: -; CDR3 length: 16; J gene: TRBJ2-1; D gene: TRBD1; CDR3 DNA: TGTGCCAGCAGTCGCGGCCGGACAGGCCCCTACAATGAGCAGTTCTTC; CDR3 protein: CASSRGRTGPYNEQFF
V gene: TRBV25-1; clone size: -; CDR3 length: 13; J gene: TRBJ2-1; D gene: TRBD1; CDR3 DNA: TGTGCCAGCAGGGGTAACAGGGGGCCTGAGCAGTTCTTC; CDR3 protein: CASRGNRGPEQFF
V gene: TRBV6-1; clone size: few; CDR3 length: 14; J gene: TRBJ2-5; D gene: -; CDR3 DNA: TGTGCCAGCACCGAGGAACCTAGACAAGAGACCCAGTACTTC; CDR3 protein: CASTEEPRQETQYF
V gene: TRBV5-4; clone size: few; CDR3 length: 15; J gene: TRBJ1-1; D gene: -; CDR3 DNA: TGTGCCAGCAGCTTGGCACAGAGTTCCAACACTGAAGCTTTCTTT; CDR3 protein: CASSLAQSSNTEAFF
V gene: TRBV25-1; clone size: -; CDR3 length: 15; J gene: TRBJ2-5; D gene: -; CDR3 DNA: TGTGCCAGCAGCCCAAGCCCGGGTTGGGAAGAGACCCAGTACTTC; CDR3 protein: CASSPSPGWEETQYF
V gene: TRBV6-6; clone size: -; CDR3 length: 14; J gene: TRBJ2-4; D gene: -; CDR3 DNA: TGTGCCAGCAGTGCCGGGATAGCCAAAAACATTCAGTACTTC; CDR3 protein: CASSAGIAKNIQYF
V gene: TRBV28; clone size: -; CDR3 length: 14; J gene: TRBJ1-1; D gene: -; CDR3 DNA: TGTGCCAGCAGTTCGACAGGCAGGAACACTGAAGCTTTCTTT; CDR3 protein: CASSSTGRNTEAFF
V gene: TRBV27; clone size: few; CDR3 length: 14; J gene: TRBJ1-4; D gene: -; CDR3 DNA: TGTGCCAGCAGTTTAGGCGGCACTAATGAAAAACTGTTTTTT; CDR3 protein: CASSLGGTNEKLFF
V gene: TRBV5-4; clone size: -; CDR3 length: 14; J gene: TRBJ2-1; D gene: -; CDR3 DNA: TGTGCCAGCAGCCATCGGGACTGGAACAATGAGCAGTTCTTC; CDR3 protein: CASSHRDWNNEQFF
V gene: TRBV25-1; clone size: -; CDR3 length: 15; J gene: TRBJ2-7; D gene: TRBD2; CDR3 DNA: TGTGCCAGCAGTGACACTAGCGGCGTCTCCTACGAGCAGTACTTC; CDR3 protein: CASSDTSGVSYEQYF
V gene: TRBV5-4; clone size: -; CDR3 length: 13; J gene: TRBJ1-1; D gene: -; CDR3 DNA: TGTGCCAGCAGCTGGACAGAAAACACTGAAGCTTTCTTT; CDR3 protein: CASSWTENTEAFF
V gene: TRBV10-3; clone size: -; CDR3 length: 13; J gene: TRBJ2-1; D gene: TRBD2; CDR3 DNA: TGTGCCATCAACTCAGCGGGAGACAATGAGCAGTTCTTC; CDR3 protein: CAINSAGDNEQFF